A selection of T cell receptor beta chains follows, all from one sample in a study of blood T cell repertoires in COVID-19. The protocol was immunoSEQ multiplex PCR, while the TCRdb copy is restricted to in-frame clones and leaves out a portion. The sample carries tens of thousands of clones, approximately 88% recorded once. Sequencing was carried out using peripheral blood. Every receptor here comes from a human donor in a cohort sampled during active COVID-19. Each CDR3 is given without its conserved first and last residue. The D gene is left open where the match is weak.

V gene,D gene,CDR3 protein
TRBV7-9,.,ASSWAGEQF
TRBV19,.,ASSAQQGTELF
TRBV29-1,.,SVEDQGRGSGYT
TRBV7-2,TRBD1,ASSLAQGGTDTQY
TRBV11-2,.,ASSRSGVEKLF
TRBV7-2,TRBD2,ASSLGRAGEWTQY
TRBV7-8,.,ASSLAGGDSNQPQH
TRBV9,.,ASSVSEGPYNEQF
TRBV5-1,TRBD1,ASSPTGGTGTQY
TRBV2,.,ASCLDYEQY
TRBV6-5,.,ASSYGQGSTEAF
TRBV28,.,ASSLYQGAEPQH
TRBV30,TRBD1,AWSPRTGLNIQY
TRBV9,.,ASSVVDYHYGYT
TRBV10-3,.,AIRKDMGGSYEQY
TRBV24-1,.,ATSDLGGEQF
TRBV20-1,TRBD2,SASRGLAGGGEQY
TRBV4-2,TRBD2,ASSQISGRGTGELF
TRBV7-8,TRBD1,ASSLVGRGINEQF
TRBV27,TRBD1,ASSFRPDRGRGVGVNTEAF
TRBV6-6,TRBD1,ASSSRGTGDYNEQF
TRBV10-3,.,AIRGTTSTERGTEAF
TRBV19,TRBD2,ASKPQREVTDTQY
TRBV2,.,ASRSDSSYNEQF
TRBV6-5,TRBD1,ASSRDSYRNTIY
TRBV6-2/TRBV6-3,.,ASSPAANYGYT
TRBV6-5,TRBD1,ASSYSGTGANYGYT
TRBV7-9,.,ASSFDVASGEQF
TRBV7-9,TRBD2,ASSLQTGTSLSYEQY
TRBV6-5,TRBD1,ASSLTGRGYT
TRBV29-1,TRBD1,SVQGQGNLEQF
TRBV6-1,TRBD2,ASSDWQGGETQY
TRBV19,TRBD1,ASRDRDRASRGANVLT
TRBV5-1,.,ASSLAGSYEQY
TRBV27,TRBD1,ASSDRGNTEAF
TRBV4-3,TRBD2,ASSQAVSLAGASSYNEQF
TRBV7-8,TRBD1,ASSSDRAFSRNEQF
TRBV6-5,.,ACSENLNTEAF
TRBV6-5,TRBD2,ASSRTSGGGDTQY
TRBV4-1,TRBD1,ASSPDRDAYEQY
TRBV15,.,ATSRGSGERNNEQF
TRBV5-6,.,ASSTRAGAEQY
TRBV3-1/TRBV3-2,TRBD2,ASSPSSGSENNEQF
TRBV30,TRBD1,AWIGTGNEQF
TRBV11-1,.,AAGGLAF
TRBV28,TRBD1,ASSPSSDRGRLYEQY
TRBV5-1,TRBD1,ASNAGTGLTGELF
TRBV5-4,TRBD1,ASSPRQGGNTIY